Below are 26 T cell receptor beta chains sequenced from a single sample in a study of regulatory T cells in long-lasting Graves disease. CDR3 regions were amplified by Arm-PCR using iRepertoire HTBI primers to build TCR beta libraries. MiXCR, run by TCRdb on the multiplex PCR reads, gives a single entry per CDR3 protein. The sample shows roughly 300,000 distinct CDR3 sequences, about 19% of them seen only once. As for time point: persistent/refractory GD, antithyroid drugs over 5 years with positive TRAb. PBMC-extracted RNA yielded the TCR library. Sequenced here: peripheral blood mononuclear cells (PBMCs), sampled when the disease was refractory, from a patient treated with antithyroid drugs. These receptors all come from a female donor with Graves disease.

The table lists this clonotype with a few counts. A much larger clone sits a single nucleotide away, making a read error possible. The chain combines TRBV28 with TRBJ1-2, with D perhaps matching TRBD1 (5 bases). This CDR3 comprises 14 residues. Germline V lookup: CDR1 MDHEN, CDR2 SYDVKM. CDR3 bases: TGTGCCCGCAGTTTGGCGGGGGGGGACTATGGCTACACCTTC. It encodes CARSLAGGDYGYTF.

Comment on this clonotype: One base away lies a much larger clone, so this may be a sequencing read error. The genes are TRBV6-5 and TRBJ1-2; no definite D call. The CDR3 runs 13 residues. The germline gives CDR1 MNHEY, CDR2 SVGAGI. The CDR3 sequence is CASSSHPNYGNTF. CDR3 bases: TGTGCCAGCAGTTCCCATCCTAACTATGGCAACACCTTC.

This clonotype was observed a handful of times. This rearrangement joins TRBV19 to TRBJ1-4; 7 bases map to TRBD1. In germline, CDR1 is LNHDA, CDR2 SQIVND (reference sequence). The V gene end was trimmed by 0 bases and the J gene end by 8 bases; junction bases not matched to a gene: 3. CDR3 length equals 14 residues. The chain's CDR3 is CASSIDLDREKLFF. In DNA form, the CDR3 reads TGTGCCAGTAGTATAGATTTGGACAGGGAAAAACTGTTTTTT.

The chain has TRBV7-9 and TRBJ1-3; no clear D gene. The germline V and J ends were trimmed by 8 bases and 3 bases, with 23 bases remaining between them. Germline CDR1 reads SEHNR; CDR2 reads FQNEAQ (reference sequence). This CDR3 region has 17 residues. The CDR3, as DNA: TGTGCCAGCCGCCTTAAAATGGACGGCAGACTTGGAAACACCATATATTTT. This sequence encodes CASRLKMDGRLGNTIYF.

J is TRBJ2-2 and V is TRBV5-1, with 11 bases that match TRBD2. The germline V gene encodes CDR1 SGHRS and CDR2 YFSETQ. The CDR3 runs 17 residues. The ends lost 4 bases at V and 4 bases at J; junction bases unmatched: 9. The chain's CDR3 is CASSPLAGGPSTGELFF. The CDR3 region has the DNA TGCGCCAGCAGCCCCCTAGCGGGGGGCCCGAGCACCGGGGAGCTGTTTTTT.

To note about this clonotype: With a much larger clone just one base away, this may be a read error. This chain links TRBV6-1 with TRBJ1-5; D might be TRBD1 (5 bases). There are 12 residues in the CDR3. The germline CDR1 and CDR2 sequences are MNHNS and SASEGT. CDR3 coding DNA: TGTGCCAGCAGTACTTGGGCAGGGCCCCGGCATTTT. Amino acid sequence: CASSTWAGPRHF.

This clonotype was counted ten times or more. The genes are TRBV3-1 and TRBJ1-2, with TRBD1 identical over 7 bases. The CDR3 is made up of 16 amino acids. The V gene's germline CDR1 is LGHDT and CDR2 YNNKEL (reference sequence). V was clipped by 5 bases and J by 2 bases; unmatched bases: 11. CDR3 protein: CASSSTGTVGNYGYTF. The CDR3 DNA reads as TGTGCCAGCAGCAGTACCGGGACAGTTGGCAACTATGGCTACACCTTC.

This clonotype was seen at least ten times. This sequence joins TRBV6-5 and TRBJ2-7, with no clear D. Germline V gene data show CDR1 as MNHEY and CDR2 as SVGAGI. The CDR3 runs to 15 residues. The ends were cut back, 2 bases at V and 3 bases at J, with 14 bases in the middle. The chain's CDR3 is CASSYDPGSFYEQYF. The DNA for the CDR3 is TGTGCCAGCAGTTACGATCCCGGCAGTTTCTACGAGCAGTACTTC.

The chain uses TRBV7-9 and TRBJ2-5; 12 nucleotides agree with TRBD2. V lost 8 bases, J lost 5 bases, and 9 bases stayed unmatched. This CDR3 has 15 amino acids. CDR1 SEHNR and CDR2 FQNEAQ come from the germline V gene (reference sequence). The CDR3 is CASGLAGGLFETQYF. The DNA of the CDR3 is TGTGCCAGCGGGCTAGCGGGGGGGCTTTTTGAGACCCAGTACTTC.

This clonotype showed up many times. The chain joins TRBV5-1 to TRBJ1-2; no firm D call. Germline assignment: CDR1 SGHRS and CDR2 YFSETQ. The CDR3 length is 11 residues. V shed 8 bases and J shed 5 bases, with 10 bases lying between them. For the CDR3, the DNA is TGCGCCAGACTAGGGCGATATGGCTACACCTTC. Its protein is CARLGRYGYTF.

This clonotype was observed a few times. This rearrangement joins TRBV3-1 to TRBJ2-7, with D hard to call. Germline CDR1 reads LGHDT; CDR2 reads YNNKEL (reference sequence). V was trimmed by 4 bases and J by 3 bases, leaving 10 bases between them. The CDR3 is made up of 13 amino acids. Here the CDR3 reads CASSRSPDYEQYF. For the CDR3, the DNA is TGTGCCAGCAGCCGTTCCCCGGACTACGAGCAGTACTTC.

The table lists this clonotype with many counts. The chain recombines TRBV6-1 with TRBJ2-7; TRBD1 agrees at 12 bases. The V gene's germline CDR1 is MNHNS and CDR2 SASEGT. V lost 10 bases and J lost 4; bases outside the gene matches: 8. The CDR3 extends over 14 amino acids. The CDR3 region is CATHRDRGPYEQYF. The CDR3 nucleotides read TGTGCCACCCACCGGGACAGGGGGCCATACGAGCAGTACTTC.

In this sample, this clonotype turned up a few times. This chain connects TRBV6-1 to TRBJ2-6; D possibly uses TRBD1 or TRBD2 (5 bases each). V was cut by 6 bases and J by 6 bases, with 27 bases left in between. The CDR3 covers 19 residues. CDR1 is MNHNS and CDR2 is SASEGT in the germline V gene. CDR3: CASSQRGGGWGAEANVLTF. The CDR3 region has the DNA TGTGCCAGCAGCCAACGGGGTGGGGGATGGGGTGCTGAGGCCAACGTCCTGACTTTC.

This clonotype was detected only a few times. J is TRBJ2-5 and V is TRBV4-1, with unresolved D. CDR1 is MGHRA, CDR2 YSYEKL, per germline. V lost 2 bases, J lost 0 bases, and 16 bases lay in between. The CDR3 sequence is 17 residues long. CDR3 in amino acids: CASSQSGGIGHQETQYF. CDR3 nucleotide sequence: TGCGCCAGCAGCCAAAGTGGTGGGATCGGACACCAAGAGACCCAGTACTTC.

The rearrangement links TRBV30 to TRBJ2-1; TRBD1 agrees at 11 bases. The CDR3 covers 15 residues. J lost 7 bases, V lost 0 bases, and 5 bases had no gene match. Germline CDR1 and CDR2: GTSNPN and SVGIG (reference sequence). The DNA of the CDR3 is TGTGCCTGGAGTGTAGGACAGGGGGCGGGTAATGAGCAGTTCTTC. It codes for CAWSVGQGAGNEQFF.

The chain uses TRBV7-2 and TRBJ2-7; 7 bases agree with TRBD2. With 3 bases clipped from V and 6 bases from J, the junction kept 8 bases outside the gene matches. The germline V gene has CDR1 SGHTA and CDR2 FQGNSA. The CDR3 is 14 amino acids. CDR3 coding DNA: TGTGCCAGCAGCTTGGGACTACTGACGAGCGAGCAGTACTTC. This gives the protein CASSLGLLTSEQYF.

This clonotype showed up many times. The chain couples TRBV6-5 to TRBJ1-2; TRBD1 agrees at 7 bases. V lost 0 bases to trimming and J lost 3 bases; unmatched junction nucleotides: 16. The CDR3 is 19 amino acids. The germline V gene has CDR1 MNHEY and CDR2 SVGAGI. CDR3 nucleotide sequence: TGTGCCAGCAGTTACTCGTCACACAGGGGCCGCCCATTAGACTATGGCTACACCTTC. As protein: CASSYSSHRGRPLDYGYTF.

The chain joins TRBV5-1 to TRBJ2-1; D could derive from TRBD1 or TRBD2 (5 bases each). Germline CDR1 reads SGHRS; CDR2 reads YFSETQ. With 0 bases removed from V and 5 bases from J, the gap between germline ends came to 15 bases. CDR3 size: 16 residues. The CDR3 DNA follows: TGCGCCAGCAGCTTGGTCCCCCAGGGAGAGAACAATGAGCAGTTCTTC. As protein: CASSLVPQGENNEQFF.

This clonotype was counted ten times or more. Mismatch with germline at one junction end may stem from a read error. CDR3 loop: CASSIEGQQNTEAFF. The CDR3 nucleotides are TGTGCCAGCAGCATAGAGGGACAGCAGAACACTGAAGCTTTCTTT. The V and J genes are TRBV11-3 and TRBJ1-1; 7 bases fit TRBD1. Germline values: CDR1 SGHNT, CDR2 YENEEA. This CDR3 contains 15 residues.

J is TRBJ1-4 and V is TRBV10-2, with 9 positions matching TRBD1. In germline, CDR1 is WSHSY, CDR2 SAAADI. This CDR3 spans 13 amino acids. V shed 6 bases, J shed 8 bases, and the junction held 4 bases outside the gene matches. The DNA for the CDR3 is TGCGCCAGCAGGCCCGGGACAGGGGAAAAACTGTTTTTT. As protein: CASRPGTGEKLFF.

This clonotype was counted at least ten times. The V and J genes are TRBV28 and TRBJ2-7; 12 nucleotides align to TRBD2. The CDR3 has 17 residues. The germline gives CDR1 MDHEN, CDR2 SYDVKM. V was clipped by 2 bases and J by 2 bases; unmatched bases: 7. CDR3 sequence reads: CASSLLAGGPQAYEQYF. The CDR3 coding sequence is TGTGCCAGCAGTTTACTAGCGGGAGGGCCGCAGGCCTACGAGCAGTACTTC. The full variable domain, in which reference TRBV28 and TRBJ2-7 provide the parts outside the CDR3, is DVKVTQSSRYLVKRTGEKVFLECVQDMDHENMFWYRQDPGLGLRLIYFSYDVKMKEKGDIPEGYSVSREKKERFSLILESASTNQTSMYLCASSLLAGGPQAYEQYFGPGTRLTVT.

This chain joins TRBV4-1 and TRBJ1-4; maybe TRBD1 (5 bases). Germline CDR1 reads MGHRA; CDR2 reads YSYEKL. Trimming shortened V by 1 base and J by 10 bases, and 16 bases separated the two germline ends. The CDR3 loop spans 15 amino acids. CDR3 loop: CASSQATGAYVKLFF. DNA of the CDR3: TGCGCCAGCAGCCAAGCTACAGGCGCCTACGTAAAACTGTTTTTT.

The table lists this clonotype with many counts. The chain carries TRBV27 and TRBJ2-5, with D tentatively TRBD1 (6 bases). This CDR3 is 15 amino acids long. Trimming took 4 bases from V and 5 from J, leaving 17 bases between them. Per germline, CDR1 MNHEY and CDR2 SMNVEV (reference sequence). The CDR3 sequence is CASSSRGRLLETQYF. The CDR3 DNA reads TGTGCCAGCAGTTCCAGGGGACGCCTGTTGGAGACCCAGTACTTC.

V and J are TRBV12-3 or TRBV12-4 and TRBJ2-2; D is ambiguous. The ends were cut back, 5 bases at V and 4 bases at J, with 8 bases in the middle. The CDR3 covers 13 residues. CDR3 DNA: TGTGCCAGCAGTGCGACTTCCACCGGGGAGCTGTTTTTT. This sequence encodes CASSATSTGELFF.

In this sample, this clonotype turned up many times. The chain employs TRBV11-2 and TRBJ1-5; 9 bases fit TRBD1. Losses at the gene ends were 4 bases for V and 5 bases for J; bases not matched to a gene: 6. This CDR3 has 15 amino acids. CDR1 is SGHAT and CDR2 is FQNNGV in the germline V gene. The DNA of the CDR3 is TGTGCCAGCAGCTCCTACAGGGGGCTTGATCAGCCCCAGCATTTT. Translating it yields CASSSYRGLDQPQHF.

The chain has TRBV29-1 and TRBJ2-3; TRBD2 agrees at 8 bases. V shed 5 bases, J shed 0 bases, and the junction held 10 bases outside the gene matches. Germline CDR1 SQVTM, CDR2 ANQGSEA. This CDR3 has 16 amino acids. The CDR3 reads CSVRGGRGMSTDTQYF. The CDR3 coding sequence is TGCAGCGTTCGGGGGGGGAGGGGAATGAGCACAGATACGCAGTATTTT.